There are a few counts of the clone carrying this T cell receptor (beta chain). Its antigen is still unknown. In the same sample, other DNA sequences code for this CDR3. Germline V CDR1 and CDR2: KGHSH, LQKENI. The CDR3 totals 13 residues. Trimming removed 3 bases from V and 3 bases from J; junction bases left unmatched: 0. With autoimmune disease history or systemic immunosuppression, patients were excluded. Blood sampling was done at baseline, cycle 4 day 1, and cycle 7 day 1. Generated by immunoSEQ multiplex PCR, the TCRdb table keeps only in-frame clones and is missing some. This sample yields around 64,000 clones, of which about nine tenths are seen a single time; more than 14% belongs to the top ten. This record belongs to a study of OX40 agonist ivuxolimab in advanced cancers. Overall study findings and caveats: Relative to CD4+, CD8+ T cells held more expanded clones on average.

This specimen was CD4+ or CD8+ T cells sorted from blood, taken in a trial of the OX40 agonist ivuxolimab. The J gene is TRBJ2-5, the V gene TRBV18; 8 nucleotides align to TRBD2. This TCR came from an adult with an advanced solid tumor such as melanoma, head and neck, liver or kidney cancer. CDR3 sequence: CASSPTSEETQYF. Here the CDR3 DNA reads TGTGCCAGCTCACCGACTAGCGAAGAGACCCAGTACTTC.